Listed here are 20 T cell receptor beta chains from one sample, sequenced in a study of T cells in Graves' hyperthyroidism and ophthalmopathy. The TCR beta CDR3 regions underwent amplification using RNA transcripts as the source. TCR CDR3 regions were first amplified by RT-PCR with HTBI primers. Each CDR3 protein gets one entry after TCRdb re-called the multiplex PCR reads with MiXCR. This repertoire shows around 250,000 distinct CDR3 sequences, roughly 22% found once; its top ten account for roughly 35%. Sequences were obtained from blood. The receptors come from a woman in her forties with Graves' ophthalmopathy.

This clonotype was counted at least ten times. This chain joins TRBV30 and TRBJ1-1; D remains ambiguous. CDR3 size: 11 residues. Trimming cost V 8 bases and J 5 bases, with 12 bases left between them. Germline V gene sequence: CDR1 GTSNPN, CDR2 SVGIG (reference sequence). The DNA of the CDR3 is TGTGCCGGATCAGACTTTACTGAAGCTTTCTTT. This translates into CAGSDFTEAFF. The variable domain in full, completed from reference TRBV30 and TRBJ1-1, reads SQTIHQWPATLVQPVGSPLSLECTVEGTSNPNLYWYRQAAGRGLQLLFYSVGIGQISSEVPQNLSASRPQDRQFILSSKKLLLSDSGFYLCAGSDFTEAFFGQGTRLTVV.

This clonotype was seen at least ten times. At one end the junction does not follow the germline gene, possibly because of a read error. V is TRBV15 and J is TRBJ1-3; TRBD1 is a possible D gene (5 bases). The germline gives CDR1 LNHNV, CDR2 YYDKDF (reference sequence). The CDR3 runs to 15 residues. DNA of the CDR3: TGTGCCACCAGCCGAGACAGAACGTCTGGAAACACCATATATTTT. It codes for CATSRDRTSGNTIYF.

This clonotype came up many times. Written as DNA, the CDR3 is TGTGCCTGGAGTGTGGGACAGCTACTAGCCAAAAACATTCAGTACTTC. The encoded protein is CAWSVGQLLAKNIQYF. The chain combines TRBV30 with TRBJ2-4, with 7 nucleotides matching TRBD1. V trimming: 0 bases; J trimming: 0 bases; junction bases outside the gene matches: 5. CDR1 is GTSNPN, CDR2 SVGIG, per germline (reference sequence). This CDR3 contains 16 residues.

This clonotype was seen ten or more times. The chain recombines TRBV7-6 with TRBJ1-1; D gene unclear. The germline gives CDR1 SGHVS, CDR2 FNYEAQ. Between the trimmed V and J ends, which lost 2 bases and 1 base, there was a span of 8 bases. The CDR3 loop spans 14 amino acids. CDR3 region: CASSLLIWNTEAFF. In nucleotides, the CDR3 is TGTGCCAGCAGCTTACTCATTTGGAACACTGAAGCTTTCTTT.

Ten or more counts support this clonotype. The chain recombines TRBV29-1 with TRBJ2-5; TRBD1 matches 8 bases. This CDR3 comprises 13 residues. V lost 8 bases to trimming and J lost 1 base; unmatched junction nucleotides: 6. Germline CDR1 reads SQVTM; CDR2 reads ANQGSEA. The DNA of the CDR3 is TGCAGCACAGGACAGGGTGGCCAAGAGACCCAGTACTTC. Protein product: CSTGQGGQETQYF.

Many counts were recorded for this clonotype. The V gene is TRBV28, the J gene TRBJ1-2; the D is unclear. Between the trimmed V and J ends, which lost 5 bases and 4 bases, there was a span of 17 bases. Germline assignment: CDR1 MDHEN and CDR2 SYDVKM. This CDR3 region has 15 residues. CDR3 protein: CASSPRQWSGYGYTF. The CDR3 DNA reads TGTGCCAGCAGTCCTAGGCAGTGGTCTGGCTATGGCTACACCTTC.

This clonotype was picked up many times. The chain links TRBV28 to TRBJ2-7; D unresolved. Germline V gene sequence: CDR1 MDHEN, CDR2 SYDVKM. The CDR3 is 15 amino acids. Trimming pared 6 bases from V and 0 bases from J, leaving 15 bases between. The CDR3 nucleotides read TGTGCCAGCAGGGAAGCCTATCGAAGCTCCTACGAGCAGTACTTC. It encodes CASREAYRSSYEQYF.

This clonotype was recorded at least ten times. The junction departs from germline at one end; a sequencing error may be responsible. The rearrangement links TRBV12-3 or TRBV12-4 to TRBJ2-7, with unresolved D. The CDR3 consists of 12 residues. The CDR3 DNA is TGTGTCAGCAGCAAGGACCCCTACGAGCAGTACTTC. As protein: CVSSKDPYEQYF.

The rearrangement joins TRBV12-3 or TRBV12-4 to TRBJ2-4; the D gene could be TRBD1 or TRBD2 (7 bases each). Trimming took off 3 bases at V and 9 bases at J, with 15 bases between the two ends. The CDR3 consists of 14 residues. CDR3 sequence: CASSFGAGGGIQYF. As DNA, the CDR3 is TGTGCCAGCAGTTTCGGCGCAGGGGGGGGCATTCAGTACTTC.

The sample holds many counts of this clonotype. The rearrangement links TRBV7-2 to TRBJ1-1, with a possible D match to TRBD1 (5 bases). The germline V gene has CDR1 SGHTA and CDR2 FQGNSA. The germline V and J ends were trimmed by 5 bases and 4 bases, with 14 bases remaining between them. The CDR3 totals 14 residues. The CDR3 sequence is CASSPSGGTTEAFF. In DNA, the CDR3 is TGTGCCAGCAGCCCATCGGGGGGAACCACTGAAGCTTTCTTT.

In its sample, this clonotype was seen many times. The chain links TRBV6-5 to TRBJ1-5, with TRBD1 matching 10 bases. This CDR3 contains 14 residues. Germline V CDR1 and CDR2: MNHEY, SVGAGI. J lost 7 bases, V lost 8 bases, and 8 bases had no gene match. The CDR3 nucleotides read TGTGCCAGCGTATTGACAGGGGGCGGGCAGCCCCAGCATTTT. It translates to CASVLTGGGQPQHF.

This clonotype came up many times. V gene TRBV4-1 combines with J gene TRBJ1-5; D ambiguous. CDR1 and CDR2 from the germline V gene are MGHRA and YSYEKL. This CDR3 is built from 12 residues. The CDR3 DNA is TGCGCGACTGCGGATAGCAATCAGCCCCAGCATTTT. It codes for CATADSNQPQHF.

Comment on this clonotype: Since a much larger clone is just one base distant, this may be a read error. The CDR3 reads CVSSIPLSGANVLTF. DNA for the CDR3: TGTGTCAGTAGTATACCCCTCTCTGGGGCCAACGTCCTGACTTTC. The gene calls are TRBV19 and TRBJ2-6; D not certain. The CDR3 consists of 15 residues. In germline, CDR1 is LNHDA, CDR2 SQIVND (reference sequence).

The table lists this clonotype with many counts. J is TRBJ2-7 and V is TRBV30; D could derive from TRBD1 or TRBD2 (6 bases each). V lost 0 bases and J lost 7, with 7 bases in between. CDR1 is GTSNPN and CDR2 is SVGIG in the germline V gene (reference sequence). This CDR3 contains 11 residues. CDR3 protein: CAWSVGGEQYF. Here the CDR3 DNA reads TGTGCCTGGAGTGTAGGGGGGGAGCAGTACTTC.

The chain is built from TRBV29-1 and TRBJ1-2; perhaps TRBD1 as D (5 bases). V gave up 5 bases and J gave up 2 bases, with 9 bases separating them. CDR1 is SQVTM, CDR2 ANQGSEA, per germline. The CDR3 runs 12 residues. The CDR3 bases are TGCAGCGTTCGGGGGGAAAACTATGGCTACACCTTC. It translates to CSVRGENYGYTF.

This clonotype showed up many times. The chain combines TRBV18 with TRBJ2-4; D is ambiguous. CDR3 length equals 15 residues. The ends were cut back, 1 base at V and 2 bases at J, with 9 bases in the middle. In germline, CDR1 is KGHSH, CDR2 LQKENI. The CDR3 DNA reads as TGTGCCAGCTCACCACTGGGAAAGTCCAAAAACATTCAGTACTTC. Translation gives CASSPLGKSKNIQYF.

V usage is TRBV6-1 and J usage is TRBJ2-7, with D perhaps being TRBD1 or TRBD2 (5 bases each). Germline assignment: CDR1 MNHNS and CDR2 SASEGT. The CDR3 is 13 residues long. Trimming pared 6 bases from V and 2 bases from J, leaving 11 bases between. The CDR3 bases are TGTGCCAGCAGCAAACTAGGGGCCTACGAGCAGTACTTC. Translation: CASSKLGAYEQYF.

This clonotype has ten or more counts. The rearrangement uses TRBV19 and TRBJ2-7, with a tentative D call TRBD2 (6 bases). Germline CDR1 is LNHDA and CDR2 is SQIVND (reference sequence). V lost 5 bases and J lost 4, with 15 bases in between. This CDR3 contains 14 residues. As DNA, the CDR3 is TGTGCCAGTAGTTTCCTAGCGACCCCGTACGAGCAGTACTTC. Translation gives CASSFLATPYEQYF.

This clonotype was counted ten times or more. The chain's CDR3 is CASSYLRDSVNYGYTF. The CDR3 DNA is TGTGCCAGCAGTTACCTCCGGGACAGCGTCAACTATGGCTACACCTTC. The rearrangement joins TRBV6-5 to TRBJ1-2; 7 bases fit TRBD1. Germline loops: CDR1 MNHEY, CDR2 SVGAGI. V dropped 2 bases and J dropped 2; count of bases not matched to a gene: 8. The CDR3 sequence is 16 residues long.

Many counts were recorded for this clonotype. V gene TRBV30 combines with J gene TRBJ2-7; 9 nucleotides align to TRBD1. Germline CDR1 GTSNPN, CDR2 SVGIG (reference sequence). V shed 1 base, J shed 5 bases, and the junction held 6 bases outside the gene matches. The CDR3 covers 14 residues. CDR3 coding DNA: TGTGCCTGGAGTGATTTGGGGGACAGGGACGAGCAGTACTTC. The encoded protein is CAWSDLGDRDEQYF.